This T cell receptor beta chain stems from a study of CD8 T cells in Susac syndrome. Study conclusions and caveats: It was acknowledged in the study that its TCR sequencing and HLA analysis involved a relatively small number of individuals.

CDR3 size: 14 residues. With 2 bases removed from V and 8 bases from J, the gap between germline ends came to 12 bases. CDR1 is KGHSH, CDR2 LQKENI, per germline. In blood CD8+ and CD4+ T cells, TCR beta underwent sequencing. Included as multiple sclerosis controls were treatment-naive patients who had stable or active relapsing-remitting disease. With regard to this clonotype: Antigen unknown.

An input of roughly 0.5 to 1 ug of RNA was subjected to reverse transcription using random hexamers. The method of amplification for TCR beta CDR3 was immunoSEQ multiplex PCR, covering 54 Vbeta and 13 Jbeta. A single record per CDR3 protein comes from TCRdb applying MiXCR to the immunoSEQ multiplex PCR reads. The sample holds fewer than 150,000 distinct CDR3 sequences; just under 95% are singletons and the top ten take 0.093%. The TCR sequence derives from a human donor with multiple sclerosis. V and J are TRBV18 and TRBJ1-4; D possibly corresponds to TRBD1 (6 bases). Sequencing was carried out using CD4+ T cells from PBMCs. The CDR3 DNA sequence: TGTGCCAGCTCACCATCCAGGGGACCGGAAAAACTGTTTTTT. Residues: CASSPSRGPEKLFF.